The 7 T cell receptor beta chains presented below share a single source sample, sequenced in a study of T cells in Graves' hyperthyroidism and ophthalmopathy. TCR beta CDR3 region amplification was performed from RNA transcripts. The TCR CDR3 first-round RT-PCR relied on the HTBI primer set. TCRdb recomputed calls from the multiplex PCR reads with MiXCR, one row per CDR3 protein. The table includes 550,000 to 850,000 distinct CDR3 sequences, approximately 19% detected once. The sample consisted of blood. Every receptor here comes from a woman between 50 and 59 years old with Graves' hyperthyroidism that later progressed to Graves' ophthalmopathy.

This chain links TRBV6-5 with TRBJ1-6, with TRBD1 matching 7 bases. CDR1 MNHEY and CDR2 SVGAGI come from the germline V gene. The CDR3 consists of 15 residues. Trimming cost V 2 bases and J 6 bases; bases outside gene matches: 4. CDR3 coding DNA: TGTGCCAGCAGTTACGAGGGGGCGTCTAATTCACCCCTCCACTTT. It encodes CASSYEGASNSPLHF.

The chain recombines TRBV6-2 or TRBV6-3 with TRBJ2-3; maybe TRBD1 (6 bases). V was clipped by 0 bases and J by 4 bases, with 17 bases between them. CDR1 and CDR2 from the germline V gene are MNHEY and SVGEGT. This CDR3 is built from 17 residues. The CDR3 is CASSYSKVTQGADTQYF. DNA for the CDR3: TGTGCCAGCAGTTACTCGAAGGTAACACAGGGCGCAGATACGCAGTATTTT.

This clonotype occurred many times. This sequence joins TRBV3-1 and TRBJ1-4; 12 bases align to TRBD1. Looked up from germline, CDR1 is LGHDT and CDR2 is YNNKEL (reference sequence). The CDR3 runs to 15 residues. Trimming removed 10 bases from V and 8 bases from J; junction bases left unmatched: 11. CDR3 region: CATATTGTGGEKLFF. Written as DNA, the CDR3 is TGTGCCACCGCAACCACCGGGACAGGGGGCGAAAAACTGTTTTTT.

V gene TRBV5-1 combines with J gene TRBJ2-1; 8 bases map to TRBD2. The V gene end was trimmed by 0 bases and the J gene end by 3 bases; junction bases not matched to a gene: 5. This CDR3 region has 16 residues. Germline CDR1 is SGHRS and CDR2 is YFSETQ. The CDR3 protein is CASSLAISGDYNEQFF. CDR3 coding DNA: TGCGCCAGCAGCTTGGCGATTAGCGGGGACTACAATGAGCAGTTCTTC.

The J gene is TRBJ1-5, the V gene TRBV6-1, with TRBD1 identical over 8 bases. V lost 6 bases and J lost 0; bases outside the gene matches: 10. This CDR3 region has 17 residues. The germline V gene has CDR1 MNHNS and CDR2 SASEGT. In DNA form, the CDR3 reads TGTGCCAGCAGGAGAACAGGGGGGGCATATAGCAATCAGCCCCAGCATTTT. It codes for CASRRTGGAYSNQPQHF.

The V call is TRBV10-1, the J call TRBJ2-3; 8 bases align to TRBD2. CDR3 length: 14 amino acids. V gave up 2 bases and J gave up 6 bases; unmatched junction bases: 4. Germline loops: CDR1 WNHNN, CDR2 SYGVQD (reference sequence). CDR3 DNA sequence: TGCGCCAGCAGTGAGGGACTAGCCCCCGATACGCAGTATTTT. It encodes CASSEGLAPDTQYF.

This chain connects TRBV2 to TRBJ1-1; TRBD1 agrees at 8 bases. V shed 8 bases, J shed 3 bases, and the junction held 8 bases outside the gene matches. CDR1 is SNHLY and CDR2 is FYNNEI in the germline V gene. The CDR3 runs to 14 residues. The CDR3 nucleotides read TGTGCCAGCCTGGACAGGGAGGGGTACACTGAAGCTTTCTTT. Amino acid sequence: CASLDREGYTEAFF.